This T cell receptor (beta chain) was observed in a study of prognosis after radiotherapy for stage I lung cancer. Study in general: Enrolled patients comprised 14 to 15 with newly diagnosed primary stage I lung tumors and a few with oligometastatic NSCLC after surgical resection of the primary tumor. The non-small cell lung cancer patients were all considered medically inoperable, with comorbidities accounting for this in approximately twelve of them. At a biologically effective dose of at least 100 Gy and in 3 to 5 fractions, SBRT was the radiotherapy delivered.

Amplicons of TCR beta CDR3 were generated from genomic DNA by two-round multiplex PCR. First-round PCR employed TRBV- and TRBJ-specific primers for each gene. TCRdb fed the multiplex PCR reads into MiXCR, producing one record per CDR3 protein. The sample has about 13,000 distinct CDR3 sequences, 43% seen once. Per germline, CDR1 KGHSY and CDR2 FQNENV. The V end lost 2 bases, the J end lost 4 bases, and 5 bases lay between the germline ends. The CDR3 runs 13 residues. The sample holds many counts of this clonotype. For each of two time points, a roughly 6-milliliter draw of peripheral blood was taken. Material: PBMCs, obtained before or after stereotactic body radiation therapy (not recorded which). The sequence was collected from a donor of 50 years or more with non-small cell lung cancer. The V call is TRBV16, the J call TRBJ2-2, with D possibly matching TRBD1 (5 bases). For the CDR3, the DNA is TGTGCCAGCAGCCAAAGGGGCACCGGGGAGCTGTTTTTT. Translated: CASSQRGTGELFF.